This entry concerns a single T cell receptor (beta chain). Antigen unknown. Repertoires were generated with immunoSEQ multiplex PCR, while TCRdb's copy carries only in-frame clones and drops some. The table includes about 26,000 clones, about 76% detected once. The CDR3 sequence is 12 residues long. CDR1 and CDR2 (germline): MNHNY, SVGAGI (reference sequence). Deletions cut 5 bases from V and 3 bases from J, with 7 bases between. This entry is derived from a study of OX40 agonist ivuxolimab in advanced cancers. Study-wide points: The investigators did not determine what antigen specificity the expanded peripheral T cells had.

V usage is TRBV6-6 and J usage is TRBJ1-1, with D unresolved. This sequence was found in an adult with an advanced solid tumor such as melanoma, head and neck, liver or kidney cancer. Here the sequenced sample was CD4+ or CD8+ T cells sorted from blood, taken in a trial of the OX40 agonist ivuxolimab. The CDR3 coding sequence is TGTGCCAGCAGTCCCTCGGACACTGAAGCTTTCTTT. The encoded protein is CASSPSDTEAFF.